Listed below are T cell receptor beta chains from one sample, sequenced in a study of radiotherapy plus CTLA-4 blockade in lung cancer. TCRdb's table, derived via immunoSEQ multiplex PCR, lists solely in-frame clones and lacks some. The top ten clones hold around 15% of a sample with about 88,000 clones, roughly 70% of them seen once. The starting material was peripheral blood, obtained from a patient treated with radiotherapy plus ipilimumab. The receptors stem from a human donor with non-small cell lung cancer that progressed on radiotherapy plus ipilimumab. The conserved cysteine and the conserved F or W are not part of the CDR3 here. Fields, in order: J gene, clone size, V gene, D gene, CDR3 protein. A D gene is named only where the DNA matches it firmly. Clone size is shown for a subset of rows, as once, few, many or a class of expanded clone.

TRBJ2-7 | . | TRBV18 | . | ASSPRDTYEQY
TRBJ2-3 | few | TRBV28 | . | ASSSLVSDTQY
TRBJ2-1 | once | TRBV6-5 | . | ASSFGGEQF
TRBJ2-7 | . | TRBV5-4 | . | ASSPHAAYEQY
TRBJ1-1 | once | TRBV29-1 | TRBD1 | SVKTDREHTEAF
TRBJ2-3 | . | TRBV9 | TRBD2 | ASGNPSGGALETDTQY
TRBJ2-3 | . | TRBV6-5 | . | ASSPLGGYTDTQY
TRBJ1-1 | once | TRBV4-3 | TRBD1 | ASSQDPGGAEAF
TRBJ1-2 | . | TRBV7-9 | . | ASSLDVGARGYGYT
TRBJ2-3 | . | TRBV2 | . | ASSPGKVTDTQY
TRBJ1-2 | . | TRBV29-1 | . | SVGGRTHEGYT
TRBJ2-1 | . | TRBV10-1 | . | ASSADGYNEQF
TRBJ1-1 | few | TRBV18 | TRBD1 | ASSPLEDRDTEAF
TRBJ1-2 | few | TRBV28 | . | ASSRGTYGYT
TRBJ2-1 | . | TRBV10-3 | TRBD2 | AISPGLAGGWDNEQF
TRBJ2-1 | . | TRBV9 | . | ASSRGGEQF
TRBJ2-2 | . | TRBV27 | . | ASSLSEPGELF
TRBJ2-2 | . | TRBV10-2 | . | ASSRGEDTGELF
TRBJ2-5 | . | TRBV11-2 | TRBD2 | ASSLVGGLAGAETQY
TRBJ1-4 | . | TRBV11-2 | . | ASSLGPQGREKLF
TRBJ2-3 | few | TRBV7-9 | . | ASMGGTDTQY
TRBJ1-2 | . | TRBV11-2 | . | ASSLEAHYGYT
TRBJ2-1 | once | TRBV7-2 | . | ASSSGGFSYNEQF
TRBJ1-2 | . | TRBV15 | . | ATRSITGTFGYT
TRBJ2-1 | . | TRBV7-2 | . | ASSPRTAGMNEQF
TRBJ2-3 | . | TRBV7-9 | TRBD1 | ASSLGTGDGGDTQY
TRBJ1-2 | . | TRBV2 | . | ASSEGSDGYT
TRBJ2-2 | once | TRBV7-9 | TRBD2 | ASSPWSFSGTRDTGELF
TRBJ2-3 | . | TRBV5-1 | TRBD1 | AIRGSDSDTQY
TRBJ2-3 | . | TRBV5-1 | . | ASSFSGERGYTQY
TRBJ2-7 | . | TRBV15 | . | ATSRDKGSSSYEQY
TRBJ2-7 | . | TRBV6-1 | . | ASSEASTGPYEQY
TRBJ2-4 | . | TRBV7-9 | . | ASSYSRSDIQY
TRBJ2-2 | . | TRBV11-2 | TRBD1 | ASSGQGAGELF
TRBJ1-1 | . | TRBV19 | . | ASSIGAAEAF
TRBJ1-1 | . | TRBV6-6 | . | ASSNYLGSNTEAF
TRBJ2-3 | . | TRBV28 | . | ASSLVRYTQY
TRBJ2-7 | . | TRBV19 | TRBD2 | ASRKTSATYEQY
TRBJ2-3 | . | TRBV2 | TRBD2 | ASSVAGGFTDTQY
TRBJ2-1 | . | TRBV5-1 | . | ASSASNEQF
TRBJ2-5 | . | TRBV28 | TRBD1 | ASSLPGQGRETQY
TRBJ2-7 | . | TRBV9 | TRBD1 | SPSGTGATYEQY
TRBJ1-1 | few | TRBV28 | TRBD1 | ASSPQGGGEAF
TRBJ2-5 | few | TRBV25-1 | TRBD2 | ASSAQLAGHGAQY
TRBJ2-3 | . | TRBV7-2 | TRBD2 | ASSQTLLAGGPIDTQY
TRBJ2-1 | . | TRBV7-8 | . | ASSLGDLGSYNEQF
TRBJ2-2 | few | TRBV4-1 | . | ASSQQGSNTGELF
TRBJ2-6 | . | TRBV7-9 | . | ASSPPFRGRASGANVLT
TRBJ2-1 | few | TRBV27 | . | ASSPAHSSYNEQF
TRBJ2-3 | . | TRBV9 | . | ASSEWSGSTDTQY